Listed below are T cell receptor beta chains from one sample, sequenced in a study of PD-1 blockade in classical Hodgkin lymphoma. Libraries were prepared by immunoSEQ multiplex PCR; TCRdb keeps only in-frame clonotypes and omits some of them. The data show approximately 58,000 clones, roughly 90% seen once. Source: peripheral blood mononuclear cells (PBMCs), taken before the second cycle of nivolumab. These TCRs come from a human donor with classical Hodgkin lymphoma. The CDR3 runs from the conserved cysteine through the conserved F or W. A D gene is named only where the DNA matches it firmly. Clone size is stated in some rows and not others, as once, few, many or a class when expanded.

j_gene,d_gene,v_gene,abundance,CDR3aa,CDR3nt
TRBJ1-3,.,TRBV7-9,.,CASSFTTAGNTIYF,TGTGCCAGCAGCTTTACGACGGCTGGAAACACCATATATTTT
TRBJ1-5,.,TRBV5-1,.,CASSSDPDQPQHF,TGCGCCAGCAGCTCGGACCCGGATCAGCCCCAGCATTTT
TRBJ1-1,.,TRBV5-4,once,CASSYGRGTEAFF,TGTGCCAGCAGCTATGGGAGGGGCACTGAAGCTTTCTTT
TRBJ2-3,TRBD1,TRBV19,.,CASSGGTGAGADTQYF,TGTGCCAGTAGTGGGGGCACAGGGGCCGGGGCAGATACGCAGTATTTT
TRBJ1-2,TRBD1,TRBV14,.,CASSQAGGIQVWGYTF,TGTGCCAGCAGCCAAGCAGGGGGCATTCAAGTTTGGGGCTACACCTTC
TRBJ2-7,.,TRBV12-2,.,CASRLEGTRGVEIYEQYF,TGTGCAAGTCGCTTAGAAGGGACTAGGGGTGTTGAGATATACGAGCAGTACTTC
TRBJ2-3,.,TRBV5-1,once,CASSLRSPSTDTQYF,TGCGCCAGCAGCCTTAGATCCCCTAGCACAGATACGCAGTATTTT
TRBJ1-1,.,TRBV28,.,CASWRPSEVEAFF,TGTGCCAGCTGGCGTCCGTCTGAGGTTGAAGCTTTCTTT
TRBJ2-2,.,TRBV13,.,CASSLGDQGRTGELFF,TGTGCCAGCAGCTTAGGGGACCAGGGTCGCACCGGGGAGCTGTTTTTT
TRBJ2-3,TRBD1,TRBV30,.,CAWTGGGDTQYF,TGTGCCTGGACAGGGGGCGGAGATACGCAGTATTTT
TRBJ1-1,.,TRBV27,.,CASIRTWGGTEAFF,TGTGCCAGCATCCGAACCTGGGGGGGCACTGAAGCTTTCTTT
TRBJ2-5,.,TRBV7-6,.,CASSLALTETQYF,TGTGCCAGCAGCTTAGCGCTAACAGAGACCCAGTACTTC
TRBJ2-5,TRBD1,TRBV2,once,CASYRDRQETQYF,TGTGCCAGCTATAGGGACAGGCAAGAGACCCAGTACTTC
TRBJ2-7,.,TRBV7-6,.,CASSLVVDGSLYEQYF,TGTGCCAGCAGCTTAGTGGTGGACGGCAGTCTCTACGAGCAGTACTTC
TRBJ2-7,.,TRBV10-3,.,CAISESATPAYEQYF,TGTGCCATCAGTGAGTCTGCAACTCCTGCCTACGAGCAGTACTTC
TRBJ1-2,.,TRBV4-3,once,CASSQDLVYGYTF,TGCGCCAGCAGCCAAGACTTGGTGTATGGCTACACCTTC